One T cell receptor (beta chain) is described in this entry. These data are taken from a study of blood T cells in healthy people across ages. V trimming: 0 bases; J trimming: 6 bases; junction bases outside the gene matches: 6. The CDR3 totals 16 residues. In germline, CDR1 is MGHRA, CDR2 YSYEKL. The authors ran a second PCR of 7 to 11 cycles using a sample-barcoded 5' primer and a J-beta primer mix. Every cDNA was tagged by a template-switch adaptor with 12 random nucleotides. In TCRdb, the 5' RACE reads were re-called with MiXCR into one record per CDR3 protein. The sample shows hundreds of thousands of distinct CDR3 sequences, 36% of them seen only once.

The sample consisted of blood. V is TRBV4-1 and J is TRBJ2-2, with 8 bases matching TRBD2. This clonotype was obtained from a man aged 18 to 29 in good health. The CDR3 protein is CASSQETSDGPGELFF. CDR3 nucleotides: TGCGCCAGCAGCCAAGAGACTAGCGACGGTCCCGGGGAGCTGTTTTTT.